What follows are 30 T cell receptor beta chains derived from one specimen sequenced in a study of neurological immune-mediated disorders. TCRdb independently ran MiXCR on the 5' RACE reads; one entry per CDR3 protein. The table shows about 80,000 distinct CDR3 sequences, with about 5% occurring only once. The time point: longitudinal time-point 2. Sequenced input: PBMCs. The receptors originated from a woman aged 60-70 years with multiple sclerosis.

The chain has TRBV5-1 and TRBJ2-2, with D possibly TRBD2 on 5 matching bases. Germline values: CDR1 SGHRS, CDR2 YFSETQ. CDR3 length equals 14 residues. Trimming took 6 bases from V and 1 from J, leaving 10 bases between them. The CDR3 bases are TGCGCCAGCAACCCGACTAAGAACACCGGGGAGCTGTTTTTT. It yields the protein CASNPTKNTGELFF.

This clonotype was counted ten times or more. The chain carries TRBV12-3 or TRBV12-4 and TRBJ2-3; D is possibly TRBD2 (6 bases). The germline V and J ends were trimmed by 11 bases and 6 bases, with 18 bases remaining between them. This CDR3 has 13 residues. Here the CDR3 reads CAAGGVLQDTQYF. The CDR3, as DNA: TGTGCCGCCGGCGGGGTTCTTCAGGATACGCAGTATTTT.

The table lists this clonotype with a few counts. CDR3 DNA: TGTGCCAGCAGCTCCCGGGGGTCCCCCGCCCAGTACTTC. Its translation is CASSSRGSPAQYF. This chain connects TRBV3-1 to TRBJ2-5, with D maybe TRBD2 (6 bases). The V and J ends lost 5 bases and 9 bases respectively, with 16 bases between them. The CDR3 runs 13 residues. Germline V gene data show CDR1 as LGHDT and CDR2 as YNNKEL (reference sequence).

This clonotype was observed a few times. The V gene is TRBV9, the J gene TRBJ2-5, with D tentatively TRBD2 (6 bases). Germline V CDR1 and CDR2: SGDLS, YYNGEE. This CDR3 is 13 amino acids long. Trimming left V 3 bases short and J 7 bases short, with 13 bases between. The CDR3 bases are TGTGCCAGCAGCGGACTTATGGGGGGGACCCAGTACTTC. Translated, it gives CASSGLMGGTQYF.

This clonotype occurred many times. J is TRBJ2-7 and V is TRBV6-5; D is ambiguous. The CDR3 loop spans 12 amino acids. V was shortened by 5 bases and J by 6 bases, with 11 bases between the two germline ends. Germline V gene sequence: CDR1 MNHEY, CDR2 SVGAGI. CDR3: CASSNYPGEQYF. The CDR3 bases are TGTGCCAGCAGTAACTACCCGGGCGAGCAGTACTTC.

This clonotype was picked up many times. The chain combines TRBV2 with TRBJ2-1, with D unresolved. Trimming took 5 bases from V and 8 from J, leaving 16 bases between them. The CDR3 has 14 amino acids. Germline values: CDR1 SNHLY, CDR2 FYNNEI. CDR3 bases: TGTGCCAGCAGTCTGGGCGTCTACCAGGATGAGCAGTTCTTC. It codes for CASSLGVYQDEQFF.

This clonotype occurred many times. The J gene is TRBJ1-1, the V gene TRBV5-1; no firm D call. This CDR3 has 18 residues. The V and J ends lost 5 bases and 2 bases respectively, with 25 bases between them. Germline V CDR1 and CDR2: SGHRS, YFSETQ. CDR3 sequence: CASSPWMGRGKVNTEAFF. The CDR3 nucleotides read TGCGCCAGCAGTCCTTGGATGGGCCGGGGAAAGGTAAACACTGAAGCTTTCTTT.

Only a few counts were recorded for this clonotype. The CDR3 DNA sequence: TGTGCCAGCAGTTTGTGGGGGGAAAATCAGCCCCAGCATTTT. Protein: CASSLWGENQPQHF. The rearrangement uses TRBV27 and TRBJ1-5, with D possibly TRBD1 on 5 matching bases. The CDR3 runs 14 residues. Germline CDR1 reads MNHEY; CDR2 reads SMNVEV (reference sequence). Between the trimmed V and J ends, which lost 3 bases and 4 bases, there was a span of 10 bases.

This clonotype appeared many times. The chain carries TRBV6-5 and TRBJ2-5; D ambiguous. Germline V CDR1 and CDR2: MNHEY, SVGAGI. V gave up 8 bases and J gave up 5 bases, with 15 bases separating them. This CDR3 is 13 amino acids long. The CDR3 here is CASRSLYLETQYF. The CDR3 region has the DNA TGTGCCAGCCGCTCCCTGTACCTGGAGACCCAGTACTTC.

This clonotype occurred many times. The chain recombines TRBV6-5 with TRBJ2-3; either TRBD1 or TRBD2 may fit D (6 bases each). The CDR3 has 13 residues. The germline gives CDR1 MNHEY, CDR2 SVGAGI. Trimming took off 7 bases at V and 6 bases at J, with 14 bases between the two ends. The CDR3 region is CASTEGGRDTQYF. CDR3 in DNA: TGTGCCAGCACCGAGGGGGGAAGGGATACGCAGTATTTT.

This clonotype has at least ten counts. This rearrangement joins TRBV5-4 to TRBJ2-5; 9 positions match TRBD2. V lost 0 bases and J lost 0; bases outside the gene matches: 0. CDR1 is SGHNT, CDR2 YYREEE, per germline (reference sequence). This CDR3 spans 15 amino acids. The CDR3 nucleotides read TGTGCCAGCAGCTTGGGACTAGCGGACCAAGAGACCCAGTACTTC. It specifies CASSLGLADQETQYF.

The CDR3 reads CASSLEPGAYNEQFF. The CDR3 nucleotides are TGCGCCAGCAGCTTGGAGCCAGGGGCGTACAATGAGCAGTTCTTC. V is TRBV5-1 and J is TRBJ2-1, with D perhaps matching TRBD1 (6 bases). V was trimmed by 0 bases and J by 4 bases, leaving 11 bases between them. Germline loops: CDR1 SGHRS, CDR2 YFSETQ. The CDR3 consists of 15 residues.

The table lists this clonotype with many counts. V gene TRBV7-7 combines with J gene TRBJ2-7; D tentatively reads TRBD1 or TRBD2 (5 bases each). There are 15 residues in the CDR3. Trimming stripped 5 bases from V and 5 bases from J, with 19 bases between. Looked up from germline, CDR1 is SSHAT and CDR2 is FNYEAQ (reference sequence). CDR3 sequence: CASSAGPGPADEQYF. CDR3 nucleotides: TGTGCCAGCAGCGCAGGGCCGGGACCCGCCGACGAGCAGTACTTC.

This clonotype has at least ten counts. The V and J genes are TRBV20-1 and TRBJ2-1, with a tentative D call TRBD2 (6 bases). The V gene lost 5 bases and the J gene lost 6 bases, with 17 bases spanning the gap. CDR1 DFQATT and CDR2 SNEGSKA come from the germline V gene (reference sequence). CDR3 length equals 14 residues. The CDR3 is CSAGAGQAINEQFF. CDR3 sequence (DNA): TGCAGTGCTGGAGCGGGCCAGGCGATCAATGAGCAGTTCTTC.

This clonotype was detected a few times. V and J are TRBV19 and TRBJ1-2; the D is unclear. Trimming pared 3 bases from V and 4 bases from J, leaving 9 bases between. Germline lookup yields CDR1 LNHDA and CDR2 SQIVND (reference sequence). This CDR3 contains 13 residues. The CDR3 region is CASSILGSYGYTF. The CDR3 nucleotides read TGTGCCAGTAGTATCCTCGGTAGCTATGGCTACACCTTC.

This clonotype was seen many times. The chain couples TRBV5-1 to TRBJ2-3; D uncertain. Deletions cut 6 bases from V and 1 base from J, with 12 bases between. The germline CDR1 and CDR2 sequences are SGHRS and YFSETQ. This CDR3 contains 14 residues. The CDR3 region has the DNA TGCGCCAGCAACGAGGAGTTCCGCACAGATACGCAGTATTTT. This gives the protein CASNEEFRTDTQYF.

The chain has TRBV7-2 and TRBJ2-1; TRBD2 matches 9 bases. V was clipped by 5 bases and J by 7 bases; unmatched bases: 9. There are 15 residues in the CDR3. CDR1 and CDR2 (germline): SGHTA, FQGNSA. This CDR3 is CASSTLAGQTNEQFF. The CDR3, as DNA: TGTGCCAGCAGCACCCTAGCGGGGCAAACTAATGAGCAGTTCTTC.

This clonotype has just a few counts. CDR3 sequence: CASSLAAGAAYGYTF. The DNA for the CDR3 is TGTGCCAGCAGCTTAGCGGCGGGGGCCGCCTATGGCTACACCTTC. The chain employs TRBV7-9 and TRBJ1-2; the D gene is possibly TRBD1 (6 bases). The length of the CDR3 is 15 residues. In germline, CDR1 is SEHNR, CDR2 FQNEAQ (reference sequence). The V and J ends lost 0 bases and 4 bases respectively, with 12 bases between them.

This clonotype was counted at least ten times. The junction and the germline gene differ at one end; a read error may be behind it. The genes are TRBV10-1 and TRBJ2-1; the match to TRBD2 covers 9 bases. Germline V gene lookup returns CDR1 WNHNN and CDR2 SYGVQD (reference sequence). The CDR3 spans 15 residues. The CDR3 spells CASSDYSGGPNVQFF. The DNA for the CDR3 is TGCGCCAGCAGTGACTATAGCGGGGGACCCAATGTGCAGTTCTTC.

This clonotype has ten or more counts. The gene calls are TRBV5-1 and TRBJ1-1; TRBD1 is a possible D gene (6 bases). The CDR3 runs to 15 residues. V lost 0 bases, J lost 7 bases, and 16 bases lay in between. The germline gives CDR1 SGHRS, CDR2 YFSETQ. CDR3 nucleotide sequence: TGCGCCAGCAGCTTGGATTCAGGGGCAACTAGTGAAGCTTTCTTT. It specifies CASSLDSGATSEAFF. The complete variable domain, with remaining parts taken from reference TRBV5-1 and TRBJ1-1, reads KAGVTQTPRYLIKTRGQQVTLSCSPISGHRSVSWYQQTPGQGLQFLFEYFSETQRNKGNFPGRFSGRQFSNSRSEMNVSTLELGDSALYLCASSLDSGATSEAFFGQGTRLTVV.

This clonotype was observed at least ten times. In nucleotides, the CDR3 is TGTGCCAGCAGCCCCCGACCAATCGATGGGACCCAGTACTTC. This gives the protein CASSPRPIDGTQYF. This rearrangement joins TRBV7-9 to TRBJ2-5; D not certain. Germline CDR1 reads SEHNR; CDR2 reads FQNEAQ (reference sequence). This CDR3 comprises 14 residues. With 5 bases removed from V and 7 bases from J, the gap between germline ends came to 17 bases.

This clonotype was observed a handful of times. The chain combines TRBV18 with TRBJ2-3, with D tentatively TRBD2 (7 bases). Germline loops: CDR1 KGHSH, CDR2 LQKENI. The CDR3 is 16 amino acids. Trimming took off 1 base at V and 5 bases at J, with 16 bases between the two ends. The CDR3 DNA is TGTGCCAGCTCACCACTTTCCGGGGGGCTCGTAGATACGCAGTATTTT. Its protein is CASSPLSGGLVDTQYF.

This clonotype was observed many times. The chain couples TRBV20-1 to TRBJ2-5; possibly TRBD2 for D (7 bases). With 3 bases removed from V and 3 bases from J, the gap between germline ends came to 23 bases. The length of the CDR3 is 17 residues. Looked up from germline, CDR1 is DFQATT and CDR2 is SNEGSKA (reference sequence). CDR3 nucleotides: TGCAGTGCTAGCGTCTCTTCGGGGGGCTTTTCTGAAGAGACCCAGTACTTC. As protein: CSASVSSGGFSEETQYF.

The sample holds many counts of this clonotype. This chain joins TRBV10-3 and TRBJ2-7, with D tentatively TRBD2 (5 bases). Trimming removed 7 bases from V and 1 base from J, with 23 bases in between. The CDR3 has 17 residues. CDR1 is ENHRY, CDR2 SYGVKD, per germline. The DNA of the CDR3 is TGTGCCATCACCAACCCGGGCGGGCGAGAGAAGTCCTACGAGCAGTACTTC. The encoded protein is CAITNPGGREKSYEQYF.

Ten or more counts support this clonotype. The V call is TRBV5-1, the J call TRBJ2-3; D is possibly TRBD2 (5 bases). The CDR3 totals 15 residues. CDR1 and CDR2 (germline): SGHRS, YFSETQ. Trimming pared 3 bases from V and 6 bases from J, leaving 17 bases between. The CDR3 DNA follows: TGCGCCAGCAGCTCTTCTAGCCCACCCAGGGATACGCAGTATTTT. As protein: CASSSSSPPRDTQYF.

This clonotype was seen at least ten times. CDR3 in amino acids: CASSPGQGLNQPQHF. DNA of the CDR3: TGTGCCAGCAGTCCGGGACAGGGCCTCAATCAGCCCCAGCATTTT. The gene calls are TRBV12-3 or TRBV12-4 and TRBJ1-5; 9 nucleotides line up with TRBD1. CDR3 size: 15 residues. The V segment lost 5 bases and the J segment 3 bases; nucleotides outside the gene matches: 5.

This clonotype was counted at least ten times. V and J are TRBV5-1 and TRBJ1-2, with 7 bases lining up with TRBD1. Germline CDR1 and CDR2: SGHRS and YFSETQ. V lost 4 bases, J lost 3 bases, and 3 bases stayed unmatched. The CDR3 sequence is 13 residues long. The CDR3 protein is CASSPDRDYGYTF. The CDR3 DNA follows: TGCGCCAGCAGCCCCGACAGGGACTATGGCTACACCTTC. Supplemented by reference TRBV5-1 and TRBJ1-2, the full variable domain reads KAGVTQTPRYLIKTRGQQVTLSCSPISGHRSVSWYQQTPGQGLQFLFEYFSETQRNKGNFPGRFSGRQFSNSRSEMNVSTLELGDSALYLCASSPDRDYGYTFGSGTRLTVV.

The V gene is TRBV12-3 or TRBV12-4, the J gene TRBJ1-2; TRBD1 might be the D (5 bases). The length of the CDR3 is 14 residues. The V and J ends lost 2 bases and 7 bases respectively, with 14 bases between them. CDR3 bases: TGTGCCAGCAGTTTAAAAGGGACTGTGGGTGGCTACACCTTC. Encoded protein: CASSLKGTVGGYTF.

This clonotype has at least ten counts. This rearrangement joins TRBV5-1 to TRBJ2-3, with 12 bases that match TRBD2. V gave up 4 bases and J gave up 0 bases; unmatched junction bases: 9. Germline CDR1 and CDR2: SGHRS and YFSETQ. This CDR3 has 18 amino acids. CDR3 nucleotide sequence: TGCGCCAGCAGCCTAGCTAGCGGGGGGGCGACCAGCACAGATACGCAGTATTTT. This encodes CASSLASGGATSTDTQYF.

This clonotype showed up many times. The V gene is TRBV5-6, the J gene TRBJ1-1; D gene uncertain. Germline V gene data show CDR1 as SGHDT and CDR2 as YYEEEE. CDR3 size: 15 residues. V lost 1 base, J lost 1 base, and 11 bases lay in between. CDR3 residues: CASSLFGGTNTEAFF. The DNA for the CDR3 is TGTGCCAGCAGCTTGTTTGGAGGAACGAACACTGAAGCTTTCTTT.